Shown below are 5 T cell receptor beta chains from a single sample sequenced in a study of cytomegalovirus exposure and HLA in healthy donors. PCR was performed using 60 Vbeta and 13 Jbeta primers. TCRdb's copy holds only in-frame clones and misses some; the assay was immunoSEQ multiplex PCR. The sample consists of approximately 220,000 clones, 82% of them appearing once. The sample was PBMCs. The receptor set was obtained from a man aged 35-49 years in good health and CMV-seropositive.

The chain has TRBV10-2 and TRBJ1-1, with 8 nucleotides matching TRBD1. V gave up 7 bases and J gave up 4 bases; unmatched junction bases: 5. Germline V gene data show CDR1 as WSHSY and CDR2 as SAAADI. CDR3 size: 13 residues. CDR3: CASTWTGSTEAFF. CDR3 DNA: TGCGCCAGCACCTGGACAGGGAGCACTGAAGCTTTCTTT.

The rearrangement joins TRBV29-1 to TRBJ2-5; TRBD2 aligns across 9 bases. Germline CDR1 is SQVTM and CDR2 is ANQGSEA. The V gene end was trimmed by 7 bases and the J gene end by 2 bases; junction bases not matched to a gene: 17. CDR3 length equals 17 residues. This CDR3 reads CSAGPKASGDPQETQYF. The CDR3 DNA is TGCAGCGCCGGACCCAAGGCTAGCGGGGATCCGCAAGAGACCCAGTACTTC.

The gene calls are TRBV5-1 and TRBJ2-2; 9 bases match TRBD2. The CDR3 totals 14 residues. Germline loops: CDR1 SGHRS, CDR2 YFSETQ. V shed 7 bases and J 2 bases; nucleotides not matched to a gene: 3. The CDR3 spells CASQTSGNTGELFF. CDR3 bases: TGCGCCAGCCAGACTAGCGGCAACACCGGGGAGCTGTTTTTT. Filled out from reference TRBV5-1 and TRBJ2-2, the complete variable domain reads KAGVTQTPRYLIKTRGQQVTLSCSPISGHRSVSWYQQTPGQGLQFLFEYFSETQRNKGNFPGRFSGRQFSNSRSEMNVSTLELGDSALYLCASQTSGNTGELFFGEGSRLTVL.

The chain joins TRBV5-4 to TRBJ2-5; D remains unclear. CDR3 length equals 14 residues. Germline V CDR1 and CDR2: SGHNT, YYREEE (reference sequence). Trimming took off 1 base at V and 2 bases at J, with 9 bases between the two ends. CDR3: CASSLPLEQETQYF. The CDR3 coding sequence is TGTGCCAGCAGCTTGCCCCTAGAACAAGAGACCCAGTACTTC. Full variable domain (outside the CDR3, taken from reference TRBV5-4 and TRBJ2-5): ETGVTQSPTHLIKTRGQQVTLRCSSQSGHNTVSWYQQALGQGPQFIFQYYREEENGRGNFPPRFSGLQFPNYSSELNVNALELDDSALYLCASSLPLEQETQYFGPGTRLLVL.

The chain carries TRBV29-1 and TRBJ1-1; 9 positions agree with TRBD1. Looked up from germline, CDR1 is SQVTM and CDR2 is ANQGSEA. V trimming: 7 bases; J trimming: 4 bases; junction bases outside the gene matches: 10. CDR3 length: 14 residues. CDR3 region: CSAVDRGRFTEAFF. CDR3 DNA sequence: TGCAGCGCCGTGGACAGGGGAAGGTTCACTGAAGCTTTCTTT.